The source of this T cell receptor beta chain is a study of blood T cell repertoires in COVID-19 (dated by TCRdb to between 2020 and 2021). Study-wide context: Samples from collaborators originated in the United States, Italy and Spain and spanned both the acute and convalescent phases of COVID-19. Deeply sampled blood TCRbeta repertoires from subjects exposed to, actively infected with, or recovered from COVID-19 were included in the dataset. The sample metadata nearly always contained a de-identified subject ID, COVID-19 status, age in years and sex. A freely available public database, intended as a resource for researchers studying the immune response to SARS-CoV-2, is where the repertoires were released. Where HLA class I and class II types were available, the types were taken from metadata supplied by the sample provider, not from assay-based typing. The samples were drawn from the first 160 participants of the ongoing ImmuneRACE study and from roughly 1,300 subjects provided by 6 global collaborators. The prospective study material was composed of cDNA or gDNA derived from T cells, B-cell-depleted T cells, or PBMCs.

The immunoSEQ Assay, a bias-controlled multiplex PCR, was used to amplify TCRbeta CDR3 regions from genomic DNA. Concerning the study's data processing: Within the assay, amplification of reference gene primers was used to estimate how many nucleated cells each sample contained. Sequence reads were collapsed and filtered to measure the absolute abundance of every unique TCRbeta CDR3 rearrangement. For each sample, productive Simpson clonality was calculated as the square root of Simpson's diversity index across productive rearrangements. TCRdb carries this immuneACCESS record with in-frame sequences only. Its versions omit some clonotypes, under half of them owing to an unresolved V gene in the studies checked, with the rest unexplained. That table supplies the V and J calls and clone size; D and trimming were determined from the DNA. For this sample the table gives under 500,000 clones, of which around 89% were detected only once. Approximately 4.5% of the sample goes to the ten largest clones.

The paper's findings and limits, for the study overall: The quantity of clinical and demographic metadata differed by source and by participant and was supplied without curation.

Remarks on this clone: The antigen it recognizes is unknown. Base qualities are not at hand, and no much larger clone is one base apart.

Based on the germline V gene (reference sequence), the CDR1 and CDR2 sequences are LGHDT and YNNKEL. V and J lose 1 base and 2 bases, and a span of 14 bases separates them. Inclusive of the bounding cysteine and phenylalanine, the CDR3 is 16 residues long. CDR3 DNA is the only sequence kept; it has 48 bases, read in frame from the first base. Collaborating institutions collected whole blood in K2EDTA tubes following their own protocols. For TCRbeta analysis, collaborators shipped samples in one of three forms: frozen whole blood, isolated PBMCs, or DNA extracted from either of those sample types. The chain was built from TRBV3-1 (or the pseudogene TRBV3-2) and TRBJ1-1; possibly the D gene is TRBD1, per 5 matching bases. Sequenced input: peripheral blood. The sequence was obtained from a young woman with acute or convalescent COVID-19. The nucleotides read TGTGCCAGCAGCCAAGGGGGGGGGAAGAGAAACACTGAAGCTTTCTTT. Its protein reads: CASSQGGGKRNTEAFF.